This T cell receptor beta chain was sequenced during a study of beta chain features in type 1 diabetes. Germline trimming cut 3 bases from V and 6 bases from J; bases unmatched to any gene: 10. This CDR3 comprises 16 residues. The germline CDR1 and CDR2 sequences are KGHSH and LQKENI. Study-level results: The naive, central memory and Treg TCRB repertoires showed an apparent similarity that was greater among patients than among healthy donors.

This clone has a count of ten or more. Its antigen remains unknown. The authors reverse transcribed all of the isolated RNA, so sequencing captured expressed TCRB transcripts. There were millions of reads on average in the naive, central memory and regulatory T cell samples. Here immunoSEQ multiplex PCR was the method, and the copy in TCRdb shows in-frame clones only, minus some. The repertoire consists of 250,000 to 400,000 clones, with 11% to 15% occurring once and the leading ten covering around 7%. Sampling consisted of one heparinised blood draw per donor, averaging approximately 120 mL. A CD45RO/CCR7/CD25/CD127/CD95/CD27 panel sorted naive, central memory, regulatory and stem cell-like memory CD4+ cells.

The clonotype originates from a man aged 25 to 45 in good health. The chain couples TRBV18 to TRBJ2-1, with 8 bases matching TRBD2. The material sequenced was central memory CD4+ T cells from blood. In DNA form, the CDR3 reads TGTGCCAGCTCACCTCTCCCGGGAGGGCCGGGCAATGAGCAGTTCTTC. This sequence encodes CASSPLPGGPGNEQFF.